Following are 25 T cell receptor beta chains from one sample sequenced in a study of shared clonotypes between healthy human individuals. Clones were read by immunoSEQ multiplex PCR, and TCRdb kept only the in-frame ones, dropping some. The sample yields 2 million to 2.5 million clones, 90% to 95% seen once. What was sequenced was naive CD4+ T cells sorted from blood. Subset noted: CD45RA+ positively selected. The receptors derive from a young man in good health.

With regard to this clone: The sample has other DNA sequences that encode this CDR3 too. The chain combines TRBV11-3 with TRBJ2-3; D gene ambiguous. The CDR3 loop spans 12 amino acids. V shed 5 bases and J shed 2 bases, with 5 bases lying between them. The germline gives CDR1 SGHNT, CDR2 YENEEA. The CDR3 here is CASSLSTDTQYF. CDR3 nucleotides: TGTGCCAGCAGCCTGTCCACAGATACGCAGTATTTT.

The chain joins TRBV4-1 to TRBJ1-5; D perhaps matches TRBD1 (5 bases). CDR1 and CDR2 from the germline V gene are MGHRA and YSYEKL. CDR3 length: 17 amino acids. Trimming pared 0 bases from V and 0 bases from J, leaving 12 bases between. In nucleotides, the CDR3 is TGCGCCAGCAGCCAAGAGGGGACCGCATATAGCAATCAGCCCCAGCATTTT. As protein: CASSQEGTAYSNQPQHF.

The chain joins TRBV10-2 to TRBJ2-1; D unresolved. This CDR3 has 13 amino acids. Germline-derived CDR1 and CDR2 are WSHSY and SAAADI. V was pared by 4 bases and J by 6 bases, with 10 bases between. The CDR3, as DNA: TGCGCCAGCAGTGCACTTGAATTCAATGAGCAGTTCTTC. Its protein product is CASSALEFNEQFF.

About this clone itself: The same CDR3 is also encoded by other DNA sequences in this sample. The V call is TRBV5-1, the J call TRBJ2-1; a possible D gene is TRBD1 (6 bases). The CDR3 runs 15 residues. V was clipped by 2 bases and J by 1 base, with 10 bases between them. Per germline, CDR1 SGHRS and CDR2 YFSETQ. CDR3 in DNA: TGCGCCAGCAGCTTAGGCGGACAGTCCTACAATGAGCAGTTCTTC. This codes for CASSLGGQSYNEQFF.

This clone was seen only once. The chain carries TRBV10-1 and TRBJ2-7; either TRBD1 or TRBD2 may fit D (6 bases each). V was pared by 0 bases and J by 3 bases, with 15 bases between. Germline V lookup: CDR1 WNHNN, CDR2 SYGVQD (reference sequence). The length of the CDR3 is 16 residues. CDR3 coding DNA: TGCGCCAGCAGTGAGTCGAAAGGGGGGAAGCTCTACGAGCAGTACTTC. Protein product: CASSESKGGKLYEQYF.

As to this clone: This sample includes further DNA sequences coding for the same CDR3. This chain links TRBV5-1 with TRBJ2-7, with 8 bases lining up with TRBD1. With 1 base clipped from V and 0 bases from J, the junction kept 3 bases outside the gene matches. The CDR3 totals 15 residues. Germline CDR1 is SGHRS and CDR2 is YFSETQ. The CDR3 DNA reads as TGCGCCAGCAGCTTGCCCGGACAGGGCTCCTACGAGCAGTACTTC. As protein: CASSLPGQGSYEQYF.

The genes are TRBV5-1 and TRBJ1-1; TRBD1 matches 7 bases. The J segment lost 7 bases and the V segment lost 0 bases, leaving 6 bases of the junction unmatched. The CDR3 spans 14 residues. Per the germline V gene, CDR1 is SGHRS and CDR2 is YFSETQ. The CDR3 spells CASSLGQGTYEAFF. CDR3 coding DNA: TGCGCCAGCAGCTTGGGACAGGGAACTTATGAAGCTTTCTTT.

The rearrangement links TRBV27 to TRBJ2-1, with 11 bases fitting TRBD2. The length of the CDR3 is 14 residues. CDR1 and CDR2 (germline): MNHEY, SMNVEV (reference sequence). The ends lost 6 bases at V and 7 bases at J; junction bases unmatched: 5. CDR3 coding DNA: TGTGCCAGCAGGTTAGCGGGAGGGGGGAATGAGCAGTTCTTC. Its translation is CASRLAGGGNEQFF.

This sequence joins TRBV30 and TRBJ2-3; 9 bases align to TRBD1. CDR3 length: 13 residues. After removal of 4 bases from V and 2 bases from J, the junction contained 1 base not matched to a gene. Germline loops: CDR1 GTSNPN, CDR2 SVGIG (reference sequence). The CDR3 sequence: CAWNRGHTDTQYF. Written as DNA, the CDR3 is TGTGCCTGGAACAGGGGGCACACAGATACGCAGTATTTT.

The chain recombines TRBV30 with TRBJ2-2; TRBD1 might be the D (5 bases). Germline CDR1 reads GTSNPN; CDR2 reads SVGIG (reference sequence). Trimming took 3 bases from V and 5 from J, leaving 16 bases between them. The CDR3 contains 15 residues. The CDR3 loop reads CAWRAPRRATGELFF. The CDR3 DNA sequence: TGTGCCTGGAGGGCCCCACGCAGGGCTACCGGGGAGCTGTTTTTT.

This chain connects TRBV4-1 to TRBJ1-3; D call uncertain. The CDR3 has 16 residues. V lost 0 bases, J lost 7 bases, and 16 bases lay in between. Germline assignment: CDR1 MGHRA and CDR2 YSYEKL. The CDR3 DNA sequence: TGCGCCAGCAGCCAAGAAAGTGCCAGAATTATTAACACCATATATTTT. Protein sequence: CASSQESARIINTIYF.

This clone was observed once. This sequence joins TRBV6-5 and TRBJ2-5; D is perhaps TRBD2 (6 bases). V lost 2 bases to trimming and J lost 5 bases, with 12 bases between them. The germline gives CDR1 MNHEY, CDR2 SVGAGI. CDR3 length equals 14 residues. The CDR3 region is CASSYVTGAETQYF. CDR3 sequence (DNA): TGTGCCAGCAGTTACGTCACGGGAGCGGAGACCCAGTACTTC.

The chain is built from TRBV19 and TRBJ1-1; no reliable D call. V shed 9 bases and J shed 0 bases, with 14 bases lying between them. The CDR3 totals 14 residues. Per the germline V gene, CDR1 is LNHDA and CDR2 is SQIVND (reference sequence). The CDR3 nucleotides are TGTGCCAGCGGAATGGGCACGATGAACACTGAAGCTTTCTTT. It is translated as CASGMGTMNTEAFF.

About this clone itself: Other nucleotide sequences in the sample specify the same CDR3. The gene calls are TRBV28 and TRBJ2-7, with D possibly matching TRBD1 (5 bases). CDR3 size: 12 residues. CDR1 is MDHEN and CDR2 is SYDVKM in the germline V gene. V lost 2 bases and J 3 bases, leaving 5 bases between the germline ends. In nucleotides, the CDR3 is TGTGCCAGCAGTTTAACAGGCTACGAGCAGTACTTC. This sequence encodes CASSLTGYEQYF.

V and J are TRBV2 and TRBJ2-7; TRBD2 matches 7 bases. Germline V gives CDR1 SNHLY, CDR2 FYNNEI. The V and J ends lost 6 bases and 7 bases, in that order; junction bases with no gene match: 9. The CDR3 consists of 13 residues. The CDR3 sequence: CASRDKGGREQYF. The CDR3 DNA sequence: TGTGCCAGCAGGGACAAGGGAGGGCGAGAGCAGTACTTC.

This chain connects TRBV18 to TRBJ2-5; TRBD1 or TRBD2 may be the D gene (7 bases each). Germline loops: CDR1 KGHSH, CDR2 LQKENI. The CDR3 totals 15 residues. With 6 bases removed from V and 2 bases from J, the gap between germline ends came to 16 bases. CDR3 DNA sequence: TGTGCCAGCTCGCAGTCTCAGGGGGGGCAAGAGACCCAGTACTTC. This gives the protein CASSQSQGGQETQYF.

This clone was seen a single time. The chain has TRBV27 and TRBJ2-1; a weak D match, TRBD2 (5 bases). The germline V and J ends were trimmed by 5 bases and 2 bases, with 7 bases remaining between them. The CDR3 is 13 amino acids. Germline loops: CDR1 MNHEY, CDR2 SMNVEV (reference sequence). CDR3 residues: CASSKLAYNEQFF. CDR3 DNA sequence: TGTGCCAGCAGTAAACTAGCCTACAATGAGCAGTTCTTC.

V usage is TRBV5-1 and J usage is TRBJ1-4, with no clear D. From germline, CDR1 is SGHRS and CDR2 YFSETQ. Deletions cut 1 base from V and 6 bases from J, with 7 bases between. The CDR3 is made up of 13 amino acids. The CDR3 DNA reads TGCGCCAGCAGCTTGAACGAGGATGAAAAACTGTTTTTT. Protein product: CASSLNEDEKLFF.

The chain links TRBV30 to TRBJ2-2; tentative D call: TRBD1 (6 bases). Trimming removed 2 bases from V and 7 bases from J, with 11 bases in between. CDR1 GTSNPN and CDR2 SVGIG come from the germline V gene (reference sequence). The CDR3 is made up of 13 amino acids. CDR3 sequence reads: CAWSTGKFGELFF. The CDR3 bases are TGTGCCTGGAGTACAGGGAAGTTCGGGGAGCTGTTTTTT.

The rearrangement links TRBV7-9 to TRBJ2-3, with TRBD2 matching over 9 bases. The V gene end was trimmed by 8 bases and the J gene end by 3 bases; junction bases not matched to a gene: 9. This CDR3 has 15 amino acids. From germline, CDR1 is SEHNR and CDR2 FQNEAQ (reference sequence). Here the CDR3 reads CASSAGGVRTDTQYF. The CDR3 DNA sequence: TGTGCCAGCTCGGCGGGAGGGGTAAGAACAGATACGCAGTATTTT.

The chain recombines TRBV6-1 with TRBJ2-7; 9 positions agree with TRBD2. This CDR3 is 17 amino acids long. The germline V gene encodes CDR1 MNHNS and CDR2 SASEGT. The ends lost 3 bases at V and 4 bases at J; junction bases unmatched: 13. CDR3 in amino acids: CASSDPLTSGYAYEQYF. CDR3 nucleotide sequence: TGTGCCAGCAGTGACCCACTGACTAGCGGTTATGCTTACGAGCAGTACTTC.

The chain uses TRBV5-6 and TRBJ1-5; possible D gene TRBD1, 6 bases. Germline V gene data show CDR1 as SGHDT and CDR2 as YYEEEE. V was trimmed by 4 bases and J by 0 bases, leaving 11 bases between them. CDR3 length: 15 amino acids. The CDR3 nucleotides are TGTGCCAGCAGCCTCGGGACACATAGCAATCAGCCCCAGCATTTT. Its translation: CASSLGTHSNQPQHF.

V and J are TRBV5-6 and TRBJ1-6; D call uncertain. Per germline, CDR1 SGHDT and CDR2 YYEEEE. CDR3 length: 18 amino acids. Trimming took 4 bases from V and 0 from J, leaving 17 bases between them. CDR3 in DNA: TGTGCCAGCAGCGATCATATCCGGGAAAGCTCCTATAATTCACCCCTCCACTTT. Translation: CASSDHIRESSYNSPLHF.

This clone was seen once. The chain employs TRBV25-1 and TRBJ1-1; tentative D call: TRBD1 (5 bases). Germline CDR1 reads MGHDK; CDR2 reads SYGVNS. Trimming removed 0 bases from V and 0 bases from J, with 11 bases in between. The CDR3 contains 16 residues. The CDR3 sequence: CASSEYVGAVNTEAFF. In nucleotides, the CDR3 is TGTGCCAGCAGTGAATATGTTGGGGCGGTGAACACTGAAGCTTTCTTT.

Comments on this clone: Being one base from a much bigger clone, this may be a read error. The sample contains more than one DNA sequence encoding this CDR3. This chain joins TRBV29-1 and TRBJ2-7, with 10 bases aligning to TRBD1. Germline lookup yields CDR1 SQVTM and CDR2 ANQGSEA. V was pared by 3 bases and J by 1 base, with 6 bases of the junction left unmatched. CDR3 length: 15 residues. The CDR3 loop is CSVEDRDRGSYEQYF. CDR3 in DNA: TGCAGCGTTGAGGATCGGGACAGGGGATCCTACGAGCAGTACTTC.